This record covers a single T cell receptor (beta chain). This specimen belongs to a study of blood T cell repertoires in COVID-19. Study in general: COVID-19 samples collected from the United States, Italy and Spain covered acute and convalescent phases.

The assay was immunoSEQ multiplex PCR, and TCRdb's table has in-frame clones only and misses some. The table shows about 270,000 clones, with 83% occurring only once. The ends were cut back, 7 bases at V and 8 bases at J, with 21 bases in the middle. The CDR3 contains 14 residues. Germline CDR1 SGHDT, CDR2 YYEEEE. The sequence came from a woman in her fifties or sixties who had recovered from COVID-19. The chain has TRBV5-6 and TRBJ1-2; possible D gene TRBD1, 5 bases. The sample taken for sequencing was peripheral blood. The CDR3 loop reads CASGSPKEGFGYTF. DNA of the CDR3: TGTGCCAGCGGATCTCCAAAGGAGGGGTTCGGCTACACCTTC.